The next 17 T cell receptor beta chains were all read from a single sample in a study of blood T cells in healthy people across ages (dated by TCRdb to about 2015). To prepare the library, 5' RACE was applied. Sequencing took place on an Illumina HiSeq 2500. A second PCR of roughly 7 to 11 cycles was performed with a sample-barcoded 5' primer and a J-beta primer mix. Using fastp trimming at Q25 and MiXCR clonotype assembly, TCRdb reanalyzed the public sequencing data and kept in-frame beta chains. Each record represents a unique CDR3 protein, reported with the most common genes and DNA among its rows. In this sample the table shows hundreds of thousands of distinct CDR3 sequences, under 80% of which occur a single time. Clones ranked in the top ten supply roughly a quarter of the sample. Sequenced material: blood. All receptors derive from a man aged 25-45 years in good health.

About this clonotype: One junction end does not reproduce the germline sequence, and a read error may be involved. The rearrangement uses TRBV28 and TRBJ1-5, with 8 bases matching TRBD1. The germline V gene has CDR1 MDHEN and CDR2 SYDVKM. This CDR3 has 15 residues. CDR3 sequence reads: CAGSWRTGTEQPQHF. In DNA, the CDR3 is TGTGCCGGCAGTTGGAGGACAGGGACGGAGCAGCCCCAGCATTTT.

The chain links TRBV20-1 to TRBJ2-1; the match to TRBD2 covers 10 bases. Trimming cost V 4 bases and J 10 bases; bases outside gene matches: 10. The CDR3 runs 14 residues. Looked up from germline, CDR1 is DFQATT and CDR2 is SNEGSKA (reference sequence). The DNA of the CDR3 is TGCAGTGCTAACCCGCTAGCGGGAGATTGGGAGCAGTTCTTC. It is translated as CSANPLAGDWEQFF.

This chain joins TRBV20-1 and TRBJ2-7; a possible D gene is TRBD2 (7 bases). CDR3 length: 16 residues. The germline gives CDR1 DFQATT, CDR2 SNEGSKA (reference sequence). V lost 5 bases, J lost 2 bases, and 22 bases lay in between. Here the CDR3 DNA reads TGCAGTGCTTCGATGATCGGAGGGGGGGAAACCTACGAGCAGTACTTC. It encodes CSASMIGGGETYEQYF.

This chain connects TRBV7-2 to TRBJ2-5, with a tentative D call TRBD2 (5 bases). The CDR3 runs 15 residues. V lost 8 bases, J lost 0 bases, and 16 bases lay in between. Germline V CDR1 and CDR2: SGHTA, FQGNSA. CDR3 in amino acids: CASGRRLDYQETQYF. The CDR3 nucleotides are TGTGCCAGCGGACGCCGGCTGGACTACCAAGAGACCCAGTACTTC.

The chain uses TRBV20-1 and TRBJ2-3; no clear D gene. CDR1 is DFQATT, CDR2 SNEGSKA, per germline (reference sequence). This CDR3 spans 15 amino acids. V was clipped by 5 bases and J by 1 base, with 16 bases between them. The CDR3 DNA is TGCAGTGCTTCATTTTGGGGAACGGGCACAGATACGCAGTATTTT. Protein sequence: CSASFWGTGTDTQYF.

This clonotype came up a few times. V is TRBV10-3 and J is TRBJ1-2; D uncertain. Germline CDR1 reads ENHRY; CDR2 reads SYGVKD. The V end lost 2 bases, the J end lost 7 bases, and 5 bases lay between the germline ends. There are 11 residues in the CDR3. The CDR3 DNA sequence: TGTGCCATCAGTGAGGACCGTGGCTACACCTTC. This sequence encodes CAISEDRGYTF.

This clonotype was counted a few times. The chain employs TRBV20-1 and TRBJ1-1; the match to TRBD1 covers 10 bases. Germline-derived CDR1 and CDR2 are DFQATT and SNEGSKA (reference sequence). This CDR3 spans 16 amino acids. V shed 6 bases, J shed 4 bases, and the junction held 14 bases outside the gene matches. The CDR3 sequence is CSALWGQGPSSTEAFF. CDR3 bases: TGCAGTGCCCTATGGGGACAGGGGCCCTCGAGCACTGAAGCTTTCTTT.

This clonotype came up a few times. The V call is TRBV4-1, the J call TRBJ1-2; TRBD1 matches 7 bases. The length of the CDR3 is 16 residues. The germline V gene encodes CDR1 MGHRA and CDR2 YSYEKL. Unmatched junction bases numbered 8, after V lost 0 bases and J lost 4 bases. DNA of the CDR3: TGCGCCAGCAGCCAAGATAAGACCGGGACAGCCTATGGCTACACCTTC. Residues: CASSQDKTGTAYGYTF.

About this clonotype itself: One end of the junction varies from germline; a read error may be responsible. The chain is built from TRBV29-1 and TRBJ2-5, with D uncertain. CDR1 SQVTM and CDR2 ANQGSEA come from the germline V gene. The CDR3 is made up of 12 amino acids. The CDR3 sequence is CGVEVSAKTQYF. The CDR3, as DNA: TGCGGCGTTGAGGTCAGTGCGAAGACCCAGTACTTC.

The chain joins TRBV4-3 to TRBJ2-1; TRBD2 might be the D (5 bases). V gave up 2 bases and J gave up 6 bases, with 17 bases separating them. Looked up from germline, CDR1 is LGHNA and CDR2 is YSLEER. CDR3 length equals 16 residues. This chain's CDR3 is CASSQSRRHAGNEQFF. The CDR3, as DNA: TGCGCCAGCAGCCAATCCCGGAGGCACGCGGGCAATGAGCAGTTCTTC.

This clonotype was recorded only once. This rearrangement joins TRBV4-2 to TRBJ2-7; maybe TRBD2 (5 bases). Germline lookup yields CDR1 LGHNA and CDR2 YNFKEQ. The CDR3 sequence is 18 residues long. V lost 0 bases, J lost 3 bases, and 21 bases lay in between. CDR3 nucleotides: TGTGCCAGCAGCCAAGATTACCCAAGAGGACTGCTGGGCTACGAGCAGTACTTC. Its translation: CASSQDYPRGLLGYEQYF.

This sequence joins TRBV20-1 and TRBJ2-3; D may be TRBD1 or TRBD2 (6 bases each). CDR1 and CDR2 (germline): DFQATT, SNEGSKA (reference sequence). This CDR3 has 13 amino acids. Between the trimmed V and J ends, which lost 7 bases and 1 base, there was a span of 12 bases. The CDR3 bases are TGCAGTGGAGGGGGAGGTGGCACAGATACGCAGTATTTT. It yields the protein CSGGGGGTDTQYF.

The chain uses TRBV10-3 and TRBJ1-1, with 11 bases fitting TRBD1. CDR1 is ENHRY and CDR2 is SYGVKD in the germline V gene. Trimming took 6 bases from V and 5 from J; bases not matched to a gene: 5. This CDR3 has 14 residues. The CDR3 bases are TGTGCCATCAGCGGGGACAGGGGGTTTACTGAAGCTTTCTTT. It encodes CAISGDRGFTEAFF.

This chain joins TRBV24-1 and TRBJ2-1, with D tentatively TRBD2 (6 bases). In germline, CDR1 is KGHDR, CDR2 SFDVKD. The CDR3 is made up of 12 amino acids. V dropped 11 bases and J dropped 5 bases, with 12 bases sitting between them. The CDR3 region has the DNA TGTGCCAGTAGCGGATCTGACAATGAGCAGTTCTTC. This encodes CASSGSDNEQFF.

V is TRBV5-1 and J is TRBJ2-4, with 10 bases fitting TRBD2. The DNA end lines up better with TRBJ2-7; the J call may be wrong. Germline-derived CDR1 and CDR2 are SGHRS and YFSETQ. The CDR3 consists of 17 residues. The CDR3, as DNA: TGCGCCAGCAGCAAACACCCTGGACTAGCGGAGGCTGACGAGCAGTACTTC. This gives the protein CASSKHPGLAEADEQYF.

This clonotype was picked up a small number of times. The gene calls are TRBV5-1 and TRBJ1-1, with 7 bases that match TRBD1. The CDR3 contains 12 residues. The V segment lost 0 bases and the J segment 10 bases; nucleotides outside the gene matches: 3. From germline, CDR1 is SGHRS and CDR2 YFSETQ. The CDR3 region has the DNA TGCGCCAGCAGCTTGGAGGCAGGGGGAGCTTTCTTT. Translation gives CASSLEAGGAFF.

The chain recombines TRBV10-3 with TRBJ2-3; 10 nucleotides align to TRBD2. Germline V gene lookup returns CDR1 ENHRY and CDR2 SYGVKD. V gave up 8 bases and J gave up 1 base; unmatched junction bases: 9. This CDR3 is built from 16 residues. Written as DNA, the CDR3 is TGTGCCATCGCACCAGCGGGGGGGCCTGGCACAGATACGCAGTATTTT. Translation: CAIAPAGGPGTDTQYF.